The source of this T cell receptor beta chain is a study of regulatory T cells in long-lasting Graves disease. Overall study findings and caveats: In persistent patients, shared public clonotypes (more than 2,500) outnumbered those in new patients (nearly 1,000).

Many counts were recorded for this clonotype. Its antigen is still unknown. Time point defined: newly diagnosed GD, antithyroid drugs for less than 3 months. After RNA was extracted from PBMCs, the TCR library was made from it. TCR beta libraries were built with iRepertoire HTBI primers and Arm-PCR of CDR3 regions. Each CDR3 protein gets one entry after TCRdb re-called the multiplex PCR reads with MiXCR. Counted here are approximately 230,000 distinct CDR3 sequences, about 18% occurring once; the ten biggest clones make up roughly a fifth. This sequence was found in a female donor with Graves disease. Sample: peripheral blood mononuclear cells (PBMCs), taken at new diagnosis, from a patient treated with antithyroid drugs.

In nucleotides, the CDR3 is TGTGCCAGCAGCAACGAAGGGACAGGGGTCATTCAGTACTTC. Its translation: CASSNEGTGVIQYF. This chain links TRBV28 with TRBJ2-4; TRBD1 matches at 10 bases. The germline CDR1 and CDR2 sequences are MDHEN and SYDVKM. The CDR3 contains 14 residues. V shed 6 bases, J shed 9 bases, and the junction held 8 bases outside the gene matches.